Given below is one TCR beta chain in context. The table lists this clonotype with a few counts. What antigen it recognizes has not been identified. No much larger clone is present one base from it, and per-base qualities are unavailable. The data stem from a study of post-analysis software for immune sequencing data (dated by TCRdb to between 2014 and 2017). Regarding the research as a whole: Disease courses on record covered relapsing-remitting, secondary progressive and progressive-relapsing multiple sclerosis, though some patients had no subtype annotation. A subset of samples was prepared in parallel using single-end sample barcoding, then pooled and co-amplified after Illumina adapter ligation. The patient repertoires were set against around ten previously published healthy control repertoires from donors whose ages ranged from about 6 to 27 years.

The paper as a whole reports these results and caveats: Significantly lower normalized Chao1 diversity was found in multiple sclerosis patients than in controls, suggesting substantial peripheral T-cell clonal expansion. Strong co-clustering of samples prepared in the same batch was shown by direct clustering with F measure, prompting a batch-effect correction. Patients showed significantly higher frequencies than controls for a handful of TRBV segments, among them TRBV5-6, TRBV5-1 and TRBV20-1. The multiple sclerosis patient group was slightly younger than the control group.

The CDR3 numbers 14 residues from cysteine through phenylalanine. Only the CDR3 portion is preserved as DNA: 42 bases, with reading frame beginning at the first base. CDR1 and CDR2, looked up from the germline V gene, are SGHTA and FQGNSA. V is pared back by 9 bases and J by 0 bases, with 14 bases lying between the germline termini. To demonstrate the VDJtools post-analysis software, the study profiled TCR beta repertoires from the peripheral blood of some 13 young patients with multiple sclerosis. The multiple sclerosis patients were children and adolescents between roughly 6 and 15 years of age. Libraries were prepared through PCR. TCRdb lists the instrument as Illumina HiSeq 2500. Unique molecular identifiers were incorporated into TCR beta cDNA libraries to reduce PCR and sequencing biases. Per 1 to 10 million input T cells, roughly 500,000 cDNA molecules were obtained, such that each molecule approximated one T cell. Patient libraries were prepared and sequenced with the same protocol used for the earlier healthy control dataset. Within a given batch, samples were prepared together, multiplexed and sequenced on the same HiSeq lane. Per the source publication's procedure: Raw barcoded reads were processed with MIGEC, discarding single-read molecular identifier groups before consensus assembly and CDR3 extraction. VDJtools was used for post-analysis of the clonotype tables, and diversity was normalized by down-sampling every dataset to the size of the smallest sample. To correct batch-related cross-sample contamination, repertoire overlap clustering matched CDR3 amino acid sequences but not nucleotide sequences. TCRdb reprocessing: public reads trimmed at Q25 with fastp, clones called with MiXCR, in-frame beta chains kept. Merged by CDR3 protein, the rows form single entries marked with the most common genes and DNA. The V and J calls and clone size are TCRdb's, not the authors'. The sample records a few hundred thousand distinct CDR3 sequences, 30% to 45% of which are singletons. Roughly 13% of the sample lies in the top ten.

The sample comprised blood. The sequence came from a girl between 5 and 17 years old with multiple sclerosis. The V gene is TRBV7-2 and the J gene is TRBJ1-1; 5 matching bases give a weak D call of TRBD1. Here the CDR3 is given as CASLGGGMNTEAFF. The sequenced DNA: TGTGCCAGTCTCGGGGGGGGGATGAACACTGAAGCTTTCTTT.